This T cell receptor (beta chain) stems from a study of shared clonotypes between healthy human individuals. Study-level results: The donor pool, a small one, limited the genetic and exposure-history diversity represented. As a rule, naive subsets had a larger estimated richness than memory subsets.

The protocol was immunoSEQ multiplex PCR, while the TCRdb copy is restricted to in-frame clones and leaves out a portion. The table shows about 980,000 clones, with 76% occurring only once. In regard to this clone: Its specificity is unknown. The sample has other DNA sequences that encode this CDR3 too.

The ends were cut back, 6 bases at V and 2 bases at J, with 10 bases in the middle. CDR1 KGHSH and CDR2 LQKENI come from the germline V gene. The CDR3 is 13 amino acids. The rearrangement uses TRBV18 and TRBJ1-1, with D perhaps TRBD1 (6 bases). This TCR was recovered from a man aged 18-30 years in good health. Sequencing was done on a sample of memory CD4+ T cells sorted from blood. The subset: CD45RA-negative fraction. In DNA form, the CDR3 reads TGTGCCAGCTCTCCGACAGGAAACACTGAAGCTTTCTTT. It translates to CASSPTGNTEAFF.